One and the same sample provided the 13 T cell receptor beta chains below, sequenced in a study of Graves' ophthalmopathy and Graves' hyperthyroidism. CDR3 regions of TCR beta were amplified from RNA transcripts. The authors performed first-round RT-PCR with HTBI primers and then a second-round multiplex PCR. Via MiXCR, TCRdb re-called the multiplex PCR reads, giving one row per CDR3 protein. The sample lists hundreds of thousands of distinct CDR3 sequences, around 21% occurring once. Sequencing was done on a sample of peripheral blood. These receptor sequences come from a woman aged 18-35 years with stable Graves' hyperthyroidism.

This clonotype has at least ten counts. V and J are TRBV12-3 or TRBV12-4 and TRBJ1-5, with 8 nucleotides matching TRBD1. The CDR3 length is 17 residues. The trim removed 3 bases at V and 3 bases at J, leaving 10 bases unmatched. The CDR3 DNA is TGTGCCAGCAGTTTCTGGTCAGGGGGCCTCGTCAATCAGCCCCAGCATTTT. Protein: CASSFWSGGLVNQPQHF.

This clonotype came up once. Possible read error: a much larger clone is one base away. CDR3: CASSLDGSGQETQDF. DNA for the CDR3: TGCGCCAGCAGCTTGGATGGTAGCGGCCAAGAGACCCAGGACTTC. This sequence joins TRBV5-1 and TRBJ2-5; possibly TRBD2 for D (6 bases). The germline V gene has CDR1 SGHRS and CDR2 YFSETQ. The CDR3 loop spans 15 amino acids.

The chain couples TRBV9 to TRBJ2-2; D may be TRBD2 (5 bases). This CDR3 comprises 16 residues. V shed 3 bases and J shed 4 bases, with 16 bases lying between them. The germline V gene encodes CDR1 SGDLS and CDR2 YYNGEE. Written as DNA, the CDR3 is TGTGCCAGCAGCGCCCCGGGTAGCGTAAGCACCGGGGAGCTGTTTTTT. It encodes CASSAPGSVSTGELFF.

Note on this clonotype: With a much larger clone just one base away, this may be a read error. This chain joins TRBV24-1 and TRBJ1-1; D call uncertain. The CDR3 covers 11 residues. Trimming took 2 bases from V and 10 from J, leaving 7 bases between them. The germline gives CDR1 KGHDR, CDR2 SFDVKD. As DNA, the CDR3 is TGTGCCACCAGTGATTGGTTAGGAGCTTTCTTT. Its translation: CATSDWLGAFF.

The genes are TRBV6-1 and TRBJ1-1, with 9 bases that match TRBD1. V was pared by 8 bases and J by 6 bases, with 7 bases of the junction left unmatched. The CDR3 totals 13 residues. The germline gives CDR1 MNHNS, CDR2 SASEGT. The CDR3: CASPRDRAAEAFF. The DNA for the CDR3 is TGTGCCAGCCCACGGGACAGGGCGGCTGAAGCTTTCTTT.

This clonotype was counted many times. As DNA, the CDR3 is TGCGCCAGCAGCTCTCGGACAGGGTTAGACGAGCAGTACTTC. It encodes CASSSRTGLDEQYF. The chain carries TRBV5-1 and TRBJ2-7; 8 bases match TRBD1. In germline, CDR1 is SGHRS, CDR2 YFSETQ. Losses at the gene ends were 3 bases for V and 5 bases for J; bases not matched to a gene: 7. The CDR3 covers 14 residues.

This clonotype was counted at least ten times. The rearrangement joins TRBV28 to TRBJ1-6; D remains unclear. CDR3 length: 16 amino acids. Germline loops: CDR1 MDHEN, CDR2 SYDVKM. V was pared by 4 bases and J by 2 bases, with 12 bases between. CDR3: CASSSLGIAYNSPLHF. Written as DNA, the CDR3 is TGTGCCAGCAGTTCCCTAGGGATTGCCTATAATTCACCCCTCCACTTT.

This clonotype appeared many times. This chain links TRBV6-5 with TRBJ2-7; the match to TRBD1 covers 7 bases. The germline V gene encodes CDR1 MNHEY and CDR2 SVGAGI. The V segment lost 6 bases and the J segment 2 bases; nucleotides outside the gene matches: 4. The CDR3 runs to 13 residues. The CDR3 region has the DNA TGTGCCAGCAGGTTGGACAGGACCTACGAGCAGTACTTC. Its protein product is CASRLDRTYEQYF.

This clonotype has at least ten counts. This chain connects TRBV6-1 to TRBJ2-5; unclear D gene. Germline V gene data show CDR1 as MNHNS and CDR2 as SASEGT. The germline V and J ends were trimmed by 1 base and 5 bases, with 5 bases remaining between them. The length of the CDR3 is 12 residues. CDR3 loop: CASSEESETQYF. Written as DNA, the CDR3 is TGTGCCAGCAGTGAAGAGAGTGAGACCCAGTACTTC.

This clonotype was found many times. The chain recombines TRBV12-3 or TRBV12-4 with TRBJ2-7; possibly TRBD1 for D (6 bases). With 2 bases removed from V and 7 bases from J, the gap between germline ends came to 12 bases. The CDR3 runs to 13 residues. CDR3 nucleotides: TGTGCCAGCAGTTTAACAGGGTTCGGGGAGCAGTACTTC. Protein product: CASSLTGFGEQYF.

Details on this clonotype: Since a much larger clone is just one base distant, this may be a read error. The chain is built from TRBV7-8 and TRBJ2-7, with D possibly TRBD2 on 6 matching bases. Germline lookup yields CDR1 SGHVS and CDR2 FQNEAQ. The CDR3 is 14 residues long. The CDR3 DNA is TGTGCCAGCAAGAAATTGGCGGGGCCGGGAGAGCAGAACTTC. As protein: CASKKLAGPGEQNF.

There are many counts of this clonotype. The chain is built from TRBV6-5 and TRBJ1-5; D gene uncertain. The CDR3 totals 15 residues. CDR1 is MNHEY, CDR2 SVGAGI, per germline. The germline V and J ends were trimmed by 5 bases and 5 bases, with 16 bases remaining between them. CDR3 nucleotide sequence: TGTGCCAGCAGTATAGGCCGGACGTCCTATCAGCCCCAGCATTTT. This sequence encodes CASSIGRTSYQPQHF.

This clonotype was detected many times. The J gene is TRBJ2-7, the V gene TRBV5-1; tentative D call: TRBD2 (6 bases). Trimming removed 0 bases from V and 2 bases from J, with 12 bases in between. The CDR3 contains 15 residues. The V gene's germline CDR1 is SGHRS and CDR2 YFSETQ. CDR3 DNA sequence: TGCGCCAGCAGCTTGGCCGCGGGGATCACCTACGAGCAGTACTTC. It translates to CASSLAAGITYEQYF.